This T cell receptor beta chain was sequenced in a study of T cell repertoires in cytomegalovirus infection. Study-level information: CMV infection together with matching HLA type was indicated by public TCR beta signatures.

Trimming cost V 8 bases and J 4 bases, with 9 bases left between them. The CDR3 has 13 amino acids. CDR1 is MNHEY and CDR2 is SVGAGI in the germline V gene. Study conclusions and caveats: Summed frequency of public TCR beta families distinguished CMV carriers with the relevant HLA. What dominated the ex vivo response were HLA-C-restricted CMV-specific TCR beta clonotypes.

With regard to this clonotype: What it recognizes is unknown.

MiXCR, run by TCRdb on the reads, gives a single entry per CDR3 protein. The sample contains 350,000 to 500,000 distinct CDR3 sequences, approximately 33% of which appear only once. The TCR sequence derives from a human donor in good health (CMV status not recorded). Some clones in this sample may be carry-over from other donors' samples. The material sequenced was PBMCs. The chain combines TRBV6-5 with TRBJ1-6; D gene unclear. CDR3 sequence: CASQWYYNSPLHF. The CDR3 bases are TGTGCCAGCCAGTGGTATTATAATTCACCCCTCCACTTT.